This TCR beta chain was identified in a study of shared clonotypes between healthy human individuals. Study-level points and caveats: An anticipated effect of sequencing depth on clonotype sharing among donors was recognized. Compared with memory subsets, naive subsets generally had larger estimated richness.

Per the original data handling: ImmunoSEQ sequences covered only the junction and lacked quality scores; filtering therefore differed. The repertoire was sequenced with immunoSEQ multiplex PCR; TCRdb's copy has only in-frame clones and lacks some. V and J calls and clone size follow that table, whereas D and trimming were derived from the DNA. In the table there are roughly 1.4 million clones, 98% of which are singletons. All the donors were Caucasian adults who lived in Nashville, Tennessee. This CDR3 is built from 17 residues. Losses at the gene ends were 4 bases for V and 4 bases for J; bases not matched to a gene: 10. CDR1 MDHEN and CDR2 SYDVKM come from the germline V gene. As to this clone: Its antigen is unknown.

The chain uses TRBV28 and TRBJ2-7, with 13 bases identical to TRBD2. The material sequenced was naive CD4+ T cells sorted from blood. As to subset: CD45RA+ positively selected. This receptor was identified in a man aged 30-40 years in good health. The CDR3 loop reads CASSSIQGLAGTYEQYF. The CDR3 nucleotides are TGTGCCAGCAGTTCTATACAGGGACTAGCGGGAACTTACGAGCAGTACTTC.